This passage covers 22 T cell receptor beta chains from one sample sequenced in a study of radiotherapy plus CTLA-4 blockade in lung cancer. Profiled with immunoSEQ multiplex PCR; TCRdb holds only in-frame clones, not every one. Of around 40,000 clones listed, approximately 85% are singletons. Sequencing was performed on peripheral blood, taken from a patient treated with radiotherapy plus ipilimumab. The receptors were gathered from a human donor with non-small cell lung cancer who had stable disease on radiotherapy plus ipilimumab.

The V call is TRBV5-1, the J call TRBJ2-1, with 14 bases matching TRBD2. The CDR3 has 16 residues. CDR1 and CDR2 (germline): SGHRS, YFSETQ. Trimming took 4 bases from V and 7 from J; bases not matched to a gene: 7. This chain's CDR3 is CASSGTSGSGVNEQFF. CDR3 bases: TGCGCCAGCAGCGGGACTAGCGGGAGTGGGGTGAATGAGCAGTTCTTC. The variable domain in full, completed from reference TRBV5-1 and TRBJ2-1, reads KAGVTQTPRYLIKTRGQQVTLSCSPISGHRSVSWYQQTPGQGLQFLFEYFSETQRNKGNFPGRFSGRQFSNSRSEMNVSTLELGDSALYLCASSGTSGSGVNEQFFGPGTRLTVL.

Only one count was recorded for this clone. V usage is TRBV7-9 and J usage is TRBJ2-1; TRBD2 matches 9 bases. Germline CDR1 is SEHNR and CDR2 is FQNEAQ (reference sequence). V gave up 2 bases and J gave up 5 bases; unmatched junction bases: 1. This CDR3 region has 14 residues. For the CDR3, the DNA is TGTGCCAGCAGCTTATCTAGCGGGGACAATGAGCAGTTCTTC. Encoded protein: CASSLSSGDNEQFF.

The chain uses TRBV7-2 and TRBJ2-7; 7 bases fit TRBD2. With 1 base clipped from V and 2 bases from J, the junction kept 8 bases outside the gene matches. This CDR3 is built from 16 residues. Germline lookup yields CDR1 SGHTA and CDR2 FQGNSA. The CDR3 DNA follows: TGTGCCAGCAGCTTAGATGGGAGGGCCTTCGCCTACGAGCAGTACTTC. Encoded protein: CASSLDGRAFAYEQYF.

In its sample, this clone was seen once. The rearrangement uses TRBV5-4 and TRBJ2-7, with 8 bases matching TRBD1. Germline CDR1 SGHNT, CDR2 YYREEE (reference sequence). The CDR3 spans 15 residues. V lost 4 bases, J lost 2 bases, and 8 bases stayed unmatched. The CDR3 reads CASSRDRGSAYEQYF. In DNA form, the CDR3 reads TGTGCCAGCAGCCGTGACAGGGGTTCGGCCTACGAGCAGTACTTC.

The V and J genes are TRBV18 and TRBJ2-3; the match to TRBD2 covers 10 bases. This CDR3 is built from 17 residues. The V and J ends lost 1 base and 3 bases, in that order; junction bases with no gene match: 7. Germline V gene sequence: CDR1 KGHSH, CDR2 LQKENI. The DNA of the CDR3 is TGTGCCAGCTCACCACGGGCTAGCGGGAGTGGGACAGATACGCAGTATTTT. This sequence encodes CASSPRASGSGTDTQYF.

DNA for the CDR3: TGCGCCAGCAGCTTTCTAGCGTCCCCTTCAGATACGCAGTATTTT. Translation: CASSFLASPSDTQYF. This chain joins TRBV5-1 and TRBJ2-3; a weak D match, TRBD2 (6 bases). The CDR3 sequence is 15 residues long. V lost 2 bases, J lost 4 bases, and 14 bases lay in between. Germline V lookup: CDR1 SGHRS, CDR2 YFSETQ.

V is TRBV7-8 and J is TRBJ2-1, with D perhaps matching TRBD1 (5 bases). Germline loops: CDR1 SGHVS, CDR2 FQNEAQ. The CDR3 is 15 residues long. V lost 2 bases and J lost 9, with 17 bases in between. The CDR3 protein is CASSLPASGFTEQFF. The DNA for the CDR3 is TGTGCCAGCAGCTTACCAGCTTCAGGGTTTACTGAGCAGTTCTTC.

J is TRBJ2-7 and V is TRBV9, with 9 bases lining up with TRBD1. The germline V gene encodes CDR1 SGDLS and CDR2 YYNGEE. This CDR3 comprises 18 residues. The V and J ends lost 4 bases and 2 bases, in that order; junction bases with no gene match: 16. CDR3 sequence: CASSPHQVPGQGTYEQYF. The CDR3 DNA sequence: TGTGCCAGCAGCCCCCACCAGGTGCCGGGACAGGGTACCTACGAGCAGTACTTC.

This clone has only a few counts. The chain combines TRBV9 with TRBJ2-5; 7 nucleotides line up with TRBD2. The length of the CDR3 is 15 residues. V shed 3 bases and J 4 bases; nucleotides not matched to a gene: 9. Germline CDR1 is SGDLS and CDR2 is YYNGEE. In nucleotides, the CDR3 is TGTGCCAGCAGCGGCGGGGGAGTGGGGGTAGAGACCCAGTACTTC. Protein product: CASSGGGVGVETQYF.

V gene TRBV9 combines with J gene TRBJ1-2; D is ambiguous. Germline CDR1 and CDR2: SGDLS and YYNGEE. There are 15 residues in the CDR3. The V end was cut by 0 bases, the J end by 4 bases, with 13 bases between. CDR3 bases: TGTGCCAGCAGCGTAGGAGGAGGGCAGGCCTATGGCTACACCTTC. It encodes CASSVGGGQAYGYTF.

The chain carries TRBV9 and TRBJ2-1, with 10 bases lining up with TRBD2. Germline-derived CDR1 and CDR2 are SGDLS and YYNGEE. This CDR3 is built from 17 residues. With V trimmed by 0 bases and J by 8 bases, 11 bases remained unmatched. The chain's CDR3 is CASSVGASGSFRDEQFF. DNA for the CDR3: TGTGCCAGCAGCGTAGGGGCTAGCGGGAGTTTTAGGGATGAGCAGTTCTTC.

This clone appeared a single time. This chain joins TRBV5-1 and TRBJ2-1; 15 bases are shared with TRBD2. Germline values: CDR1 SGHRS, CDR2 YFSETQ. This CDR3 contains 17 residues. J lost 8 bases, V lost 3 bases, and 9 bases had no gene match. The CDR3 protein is CASSWRTSGRDLDEQFF. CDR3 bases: TGCGCCAGCAGCTGGCGGACTAGCGGGAGGGATCTTGATGAGCAGTTCTTC.

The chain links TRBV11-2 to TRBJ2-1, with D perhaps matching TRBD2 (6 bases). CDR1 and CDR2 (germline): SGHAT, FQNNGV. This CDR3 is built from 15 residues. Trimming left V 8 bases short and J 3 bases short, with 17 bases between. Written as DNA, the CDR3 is TGTGCCAGCGGGGGGAGTCAGGATTACTACAATGAGCAGTTCTTC. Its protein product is CASGGSQDYYNEQFF.

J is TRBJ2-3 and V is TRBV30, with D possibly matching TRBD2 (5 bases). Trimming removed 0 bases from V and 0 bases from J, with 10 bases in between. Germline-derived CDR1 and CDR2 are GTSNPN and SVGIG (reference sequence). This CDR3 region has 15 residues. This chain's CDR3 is CAWSVLRVSTDTQYF. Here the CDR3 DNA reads TGTGCCTGGAGTGTACTGCGGGTGAGCACAGATACGCAGTATTTT.

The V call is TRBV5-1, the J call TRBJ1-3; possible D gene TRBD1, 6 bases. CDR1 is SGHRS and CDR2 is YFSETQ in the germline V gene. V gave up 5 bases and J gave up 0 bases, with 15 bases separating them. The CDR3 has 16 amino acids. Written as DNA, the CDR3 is TGCGCCAGCAGACGGGACACCTTTAGCTCTGGAAACACCATATATTTT. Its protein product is CASRRDTFSSGNTIYF.

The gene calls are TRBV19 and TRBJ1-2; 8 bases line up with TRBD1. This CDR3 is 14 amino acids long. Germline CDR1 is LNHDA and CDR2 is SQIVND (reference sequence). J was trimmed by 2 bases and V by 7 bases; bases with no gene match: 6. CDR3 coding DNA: TGTGCCAGTACCAGGGGGCGCGGGAACTATGGCTACACCTTC. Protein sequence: CASTRGRGNYGYTF.

The CDR3 sequence is CASSFFAGELFF. CDR3 sequence (DNA): TGTGCCAGCAGCTTTTTCGCCGGGGAGCTGTTTTTT. The chain joins TRBV11-1 to TRBJ2-2; D ambiguous. V gave up 3 bases and J gave up 6 bases, with 5 bases separating them. Germline V lookup: CDR1 SGHAT, CDR2 FQDESV (reference sequence). CDR3 length: 12 amino acids. Complete variable domain (other parts from reference TRBV11-1 and TRBJ2-2): EAEVAQSPRYKITEKSQAVAFWCDPISGHATLYWYRQILGQGPELLVQFQDESVVDDSQLPKDRFSAERLKGVDSTLKIQPAELGDSAMYLCASSFFAGELFFGEGSRLTVL.

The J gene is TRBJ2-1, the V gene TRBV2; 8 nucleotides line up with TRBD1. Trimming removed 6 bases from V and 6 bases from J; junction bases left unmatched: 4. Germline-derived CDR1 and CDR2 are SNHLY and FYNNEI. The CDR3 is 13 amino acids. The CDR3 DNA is TGTGCCAGCAGGGGACAGGTAGCCAATGAGCAGTTCTTC. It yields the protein CASRGQVANEQFF.

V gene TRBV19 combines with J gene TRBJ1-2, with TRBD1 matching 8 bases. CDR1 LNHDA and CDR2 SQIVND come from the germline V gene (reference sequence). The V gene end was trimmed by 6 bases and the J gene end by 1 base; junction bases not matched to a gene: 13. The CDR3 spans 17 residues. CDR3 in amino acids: CASSWGQGAHFNYGYTF. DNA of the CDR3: TGTGCCAGTAGCTGGGGGCAGGGGGCCCATTTTAACTATGGCTACACCTTC.

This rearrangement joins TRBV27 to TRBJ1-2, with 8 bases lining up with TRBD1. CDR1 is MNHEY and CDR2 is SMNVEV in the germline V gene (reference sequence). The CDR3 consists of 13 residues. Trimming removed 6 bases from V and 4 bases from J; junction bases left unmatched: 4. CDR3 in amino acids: CASSPDRGYGYTF. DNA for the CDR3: TGTGCCAGCAGCCCCGACAGGGGCTATGGCTACACCTTC.

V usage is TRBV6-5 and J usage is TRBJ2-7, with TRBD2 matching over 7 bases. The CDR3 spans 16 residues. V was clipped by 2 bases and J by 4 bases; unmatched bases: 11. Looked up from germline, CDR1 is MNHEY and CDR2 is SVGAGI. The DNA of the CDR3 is TGTGCCAGCAGTTACCTCCAAGGTTCGCGGGGGTACGAGCAGTACTTC. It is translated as CASSYLQGSRGYEQYF.

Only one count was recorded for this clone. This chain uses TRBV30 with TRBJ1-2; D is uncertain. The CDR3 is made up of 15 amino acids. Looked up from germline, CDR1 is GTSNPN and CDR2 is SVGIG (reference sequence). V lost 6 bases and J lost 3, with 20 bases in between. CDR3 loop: CACLPWDRRYYGYTF. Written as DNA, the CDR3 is TGTGCCTGTTTACCTTGGGATCGGAGGTACTATGGCTACACCTTC.